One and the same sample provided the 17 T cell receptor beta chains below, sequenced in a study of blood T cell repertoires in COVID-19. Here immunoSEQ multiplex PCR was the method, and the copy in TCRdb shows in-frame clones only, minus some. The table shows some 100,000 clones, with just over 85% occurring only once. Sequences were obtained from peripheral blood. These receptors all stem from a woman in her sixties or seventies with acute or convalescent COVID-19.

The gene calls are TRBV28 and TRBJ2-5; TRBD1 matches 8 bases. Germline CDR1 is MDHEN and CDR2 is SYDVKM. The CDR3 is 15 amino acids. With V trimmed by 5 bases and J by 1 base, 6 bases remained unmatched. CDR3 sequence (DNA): TGTGCCAGCAGTCCTTTGGGACAGGTCCAAGAGACCCAGTACTTC. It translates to CASSPLGQVQETQYF.

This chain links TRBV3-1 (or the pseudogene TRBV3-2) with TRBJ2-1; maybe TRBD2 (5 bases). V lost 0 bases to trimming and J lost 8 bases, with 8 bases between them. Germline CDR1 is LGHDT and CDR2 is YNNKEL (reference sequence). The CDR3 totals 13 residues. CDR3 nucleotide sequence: TGTGCCAGCAGCCAAGATTCCGGGGATGAGCAGTTCTTC. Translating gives CASSQDSGDEQFF.

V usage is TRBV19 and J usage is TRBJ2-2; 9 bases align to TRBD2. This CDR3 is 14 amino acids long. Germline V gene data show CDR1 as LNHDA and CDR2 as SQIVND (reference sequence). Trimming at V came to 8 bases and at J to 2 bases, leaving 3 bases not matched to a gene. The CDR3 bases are TGTGCCAGTGGGACTAGCAGTAACACCGGGGAGCTGTTTTTT. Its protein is CASGTSSNTGELFF. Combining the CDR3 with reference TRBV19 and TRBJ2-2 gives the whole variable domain DGGITQSPKYLFRKEGQNVTLSCEQNLNHDAMYWYRQDPGQGLRLIYYSQIVNDFQKGDIAEGYSVSREKKESFPLTVTSAQKNPTAFYLCASGTSSNTGELFFGEGSRLTVL.

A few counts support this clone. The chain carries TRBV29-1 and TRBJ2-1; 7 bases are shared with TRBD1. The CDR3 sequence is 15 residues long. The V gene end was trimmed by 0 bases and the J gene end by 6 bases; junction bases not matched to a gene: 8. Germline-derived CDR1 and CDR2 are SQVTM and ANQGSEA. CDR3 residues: CSVEDLGQFSNEQFF. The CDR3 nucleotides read TGCAGCGTTGAAGATCTGGGACAGTTCAGCAATGAGCAGTTCTTC.

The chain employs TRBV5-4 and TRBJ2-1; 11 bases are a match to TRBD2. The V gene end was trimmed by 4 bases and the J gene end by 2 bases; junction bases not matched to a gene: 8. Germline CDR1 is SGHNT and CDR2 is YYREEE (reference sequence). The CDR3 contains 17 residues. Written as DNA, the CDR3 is TGTGCCAGCAGCCTTCTAGCGGGAGGTTCCCCCTACAATGAGCAGTTCTTC. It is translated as CASSLLAGGSPYNEQFF. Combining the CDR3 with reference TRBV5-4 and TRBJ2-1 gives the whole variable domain ETGVTQSPTHLIKTRGQQVTLRCSSQSGHNTVSWYQQALGQGPQFIFQYYREEENGRGNFPPRFSGLQFPNYSSELNVNALELDDSALYLCASSLLAGGSPYNEQFFGPGTRLTVL.

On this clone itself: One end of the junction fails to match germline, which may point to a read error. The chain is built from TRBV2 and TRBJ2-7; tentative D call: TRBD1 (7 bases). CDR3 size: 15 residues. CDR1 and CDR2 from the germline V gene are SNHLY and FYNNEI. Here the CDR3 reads CASRRATGMDYQQYF. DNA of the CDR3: TGTGCCAGCAGGAGGGCGACAGGGATGGACTACCAGCAGTACTTC.

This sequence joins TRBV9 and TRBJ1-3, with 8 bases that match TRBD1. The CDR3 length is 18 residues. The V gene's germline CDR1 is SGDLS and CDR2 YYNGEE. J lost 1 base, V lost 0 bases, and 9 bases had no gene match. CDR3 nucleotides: TGTGCCAGCAGCGTAGCACCAGGGGGCGACGTTTCTGGAAACACCATATATTTT. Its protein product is CASSVAPGGDVSGNTIYF.

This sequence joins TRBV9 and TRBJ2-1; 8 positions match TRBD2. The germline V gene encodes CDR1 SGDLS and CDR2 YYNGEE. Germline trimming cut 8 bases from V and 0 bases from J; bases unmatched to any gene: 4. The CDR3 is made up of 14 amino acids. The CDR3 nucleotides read TGTGCCAGTTCGAGCGGGAGCTCCTACAATGAGCAGTTCTTC. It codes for CASSSGSSYNEQFF. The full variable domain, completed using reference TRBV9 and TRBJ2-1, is DSGVTQTPKHLITATGQRVTLRCSPRSGDLSVYWYQQSLDQGLQFLIQYYNGEERAKGNILERFSAQQFPDLHSELNLSSLELGDSALYFCASSSGSSYNEQFFGPGTRLTVL.

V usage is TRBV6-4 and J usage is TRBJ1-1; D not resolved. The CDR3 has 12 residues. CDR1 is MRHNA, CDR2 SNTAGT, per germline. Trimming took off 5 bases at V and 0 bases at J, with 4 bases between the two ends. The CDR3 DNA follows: TGTGCCAGCAGTCCAATGAACACTGAAGCTTTCTTT. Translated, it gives CASSPMNTEAFF.

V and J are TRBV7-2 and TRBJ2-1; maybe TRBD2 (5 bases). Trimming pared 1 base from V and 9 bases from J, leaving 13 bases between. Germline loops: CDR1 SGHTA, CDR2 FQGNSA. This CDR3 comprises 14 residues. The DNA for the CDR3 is TGTGCCAGCAGCTTAGAGGCGGGCACAAGTGAGCAGTTCTTC. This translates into CASSLEAGTSEQFF.

The chain's CDR3 is CASSRAGADYNEQFF. CDR3 nucleotide sequence: TGTGCCAGCAGCCGAGCGGGGGCTGATTACAATGAGCAGTTCTTC. This chain uses TRBV14 with TRBJ2-1; TRBD2 agrees at 8 bases. J lost 4 bases, V lost 4 bases, and 6 bases had no gene match. Germline V gene data show CDR1 as SGHDN and CDR2 as FVKESK. CDR3 length: 15 residues.

The CDR3 sequence is CASSLVRTGNTGELFF. As DNA, the CDR3 is TGTGCCAGCAGCTTGGTCCGGACAGGGAACACCGGGGAGCTGTTTTTT. The chain recombines TRBV7-9 with TRBJ2-2, with TRBD1 matching 7 bases. V dropped 3 bases and J dropped 1; count of bases not matched to a gene: 5. There are 16 residues in the CDR3. Germline V CDR1 and CDR2: SEHNR, FQNEAQ (reference sequence). The entire variable domain, with the rest obtained from reference TRBV7-9 and TRBJ2-2, is as follows: DTGVSQNPRHKITKRGQNVTFRCDPISEHNRLYWYRQTLGQGPEFLTYFQNEAQLEKSRLLSDRFSAERPKGSFSTLEIQRTEQGDSAMYLCASSLVRTGNTGELFFGEGSRLTVL.

This chain's CDR3 is CASSLQGGNSPLHF. The CDR3 DNA follows: TGTGCCAGTAGTCTACAGGGTGGAAATTCACCCCTCCACTTT. The chain employs TRBV19 and TRBJ1-6, with D tentatively TRBD1 (6 bases). Trimming removed 5 bases at V and 7 bases at J, with 12 bases between. In germline, CDR1 is LNHDA, CDR2 SQIVND (reference sequence). This CDR3 has 14 residues.

CDR3 loop: CASSLAPPGQLGETQYF. The CDR3 nucleotides are TGCGCCAGCAGCTTGGCCCCACCAGGACAGCTCGGGGAGACCCAGTACTTC. The chain has TRBV5-1 and TRBJ2-5, with D tentatively TRBD1 (6 bases). Germline V CDR1 and CDR2: SGHRS, YFSETQ. Trimming removed 0 bases from V and 5 bases from J, with 20 bases in between. There are 17 residues in the CDR3.

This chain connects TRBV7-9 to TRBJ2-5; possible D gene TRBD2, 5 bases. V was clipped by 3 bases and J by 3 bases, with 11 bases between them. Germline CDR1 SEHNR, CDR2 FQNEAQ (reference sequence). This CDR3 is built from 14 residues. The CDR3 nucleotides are TGTGCCAGCAGCTTGCTCAGCGGAAAAGAGACCCAGTACTTC. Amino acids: CASSLLSGKETQYF.

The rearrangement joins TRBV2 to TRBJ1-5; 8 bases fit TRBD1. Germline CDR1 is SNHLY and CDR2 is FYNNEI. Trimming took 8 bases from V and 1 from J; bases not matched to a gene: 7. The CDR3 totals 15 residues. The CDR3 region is CASGGQGISNQPQHF. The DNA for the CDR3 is TGTGCCAGCGGTGGACAGGGCATAAGCAATCAGCCCCAGCATTTT.

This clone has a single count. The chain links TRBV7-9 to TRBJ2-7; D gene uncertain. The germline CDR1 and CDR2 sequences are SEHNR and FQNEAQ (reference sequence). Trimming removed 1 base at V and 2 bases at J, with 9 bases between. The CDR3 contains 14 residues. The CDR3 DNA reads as TGTGCCAGCAGCTTAGTCGTTTCGGCCTACGAGCAGTACTTC. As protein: CASSLVVSAYEQYF.